The TCR beta chain described here comes from a study of regulatory T cells in long-lasting Graves disease (dated by TCRdb to about 2021). Looking at the study overall: In the newly diagnosed Graves' disease group, patients had been taking antithyroid drugs for less than 3 months. A total of around 35 samples underwent TCR sequencing, from around 13 patients with persistent Graves' disease and some 20 patients with newly diagnosed Graves' disease. The study took place in China and was registered as a clinical trial. Patients with persistent Graves' disease were compared with patients with newly diagnosed Graves' disease using TCR sequencing and RNA sequencing of peripheral blood.

Sample time point, as interpreted from the label and publication: newly diagnosed GD, antithyroid drugs for less than 3 months. RNA was extracted from PBMCs in TRIzol for both TCR sequencing and RNA sequencing. The diagnosis of Graves' disease followed American Thyroid Association guidelines. Recruitment of patients was carried out at an endocrinology department in Xi'an, China. Each patient gave approximately 10 milliliters of peripheral blood, collected in an EDTA anticoagulant tube. PBMCs were isolated by Ficoll Paque Plus density gradient separation without further T cell sorting. RNA quality was checked with an Agilent 2100 Bioanalyzer and agarose gel, and concentration with a NanoDrop 2000. At least ten counts were recorded for this clonotype. The antigen it recognizes is unknown. No base qualities exist here, and no much larger clone lies one base off it. The library was prepared using multiplex PCR. The instrument given in TCRdb is Illumina HiSeq 4000. CDR3 regions were amplified by Arm-PCR with iRepertoire HTBI primers to construct TCR beta libraries. PCR products were gel purified before sequencing. The published analysis was carried out like this. Gene usage analysis of CDR3 amino acid clonotypes relied on the roughly 58 TRBV and 15 or so TRBJ segments identified across samples. COPE and FqMerger were used to merge filtered high-quality paired reads into contigs. BLAST was used to align contigs to IMGT TRBV, TRBD and TRBJ reference genes, with CDR3 defined following IMGT. Any clonotype with a frequency above 0.1% was counted as a highly expanded clone. Shannon entropy served as the measure of repertoire diversity, while the Gini coefficient captured V-J evenness. A clonotype was considered public if more than one individual shared it. TCRdb reprocessed the public reads (quality trimming at Q25 with fastp, clone calling with MiXCR) and kept in-frame beta chains. Here each entry gathers all rows of one CDR3 protein and keeps the most common genes and DNA. The V and J calls and clone size come from TCRdb's table, not from the authors' own analysis. Recorded for this sample are hundreds of thousands of distinct CDR3 sequences; over 15% of them occurred a single time. The ten biggest clones cover just under 30% of the sample.

Findings and caveats that apply to the study as a whole: The study examined only peripheral blood because the primary lesion, thyroid tissue, could not be accessed. Persistent patients shared more public clonotypes among themselves (roughly 2,700) than newly diagnosed patients did (more than 950). Sequencing and analysis were restricted to the TCR beta chain. The authors acknowledged the small sample size as a limitation that may reduce accuracy. Persistent Graves' disease patients showed lower TCR Shannon entropy and fewer highly expanded clones than newly diagnosed patients, suggesting clonal expansion.

These data also formed part of another study, on T cells in Graves' hyperthyroidism and ophthalmopathy. According to the second study: Stable Graves' hyperthyroidism was defined as the absence of progression to ophthalmopathy over 18 months of follow-up. The hyperthyroidism patients were between 18 and 65 years old and newly diagnosed, with a disease duration of less than 2 months. Any patient with an uncontrolled infection, another autoimmune disease, pregnancy or lactation was excluded. Diagnoses were established on the basis of clinical symptoms, serum thyroxine and TRAb, thyroid ultrasound, and orbital computed tomography. The TCR CDR3 was subjected to a first round of RT-PCR using the HTBI primer set and the Qiagen OneStep RT-PCR kit. Blood samples also contained most of the expanded thyroid clonotypes (frequency above 0.001), which suggests that blood repertoires may reflect thyroid immune responses. A model built on a 13 V-J signature distinguished ophthalmopathy from stable hyperthyroidism, reaching about 89% sensitivity and 81% to 83% specificity in cross-validation and 80%/75% in testing. During validation, the model predicted progression to ophthalmopathy a median of approximately 6 months ahead of onset, with almost 71% sensitivity and around 73% specificity. To identify distinguishing TCR V-J signatures, a discovery cohort of around 98 patients was used, comprising 40 to 45 with Graves' ophthalmopathy and around 57 with stable Graves' hyperthyroidism. Prospective prediction of ophthalmopathy was tested in an independent validation cohort consisting of fewer than 20 hyperthyroidism patients and some 15 patients who later progressed to ophthalmopathy. The roughly 91 discovery patients were randomly divided into training and test sets at a 7:3 ratio. Thyroid tissue and blood T-cell repertoires from six Graves' hyperthyroidism patients were also compared in the study. After sampling, hyperthyroidism patients received methimazole starting at 30 mg daily, and ophthalmopathy patients received high-dose intravenous methylprednisolone. A second multiplex PCR round built the libraries, followed by size selection and purification. Paired-end sequencing of the libraries was performed with 100 bp reads on an Illumina HiSeq2000. SOAPnuke was used to process the raw data, with reads discarded if the reads contained adapters or uncalled bases, had a mean Phred below 15, or lacked an exact constant-primer or identifier match. COPE v1.2.5 was used to merge the high-quality paired reads, and each unique nucleotide sequence was defined as a clonotype. Clonotypes were aligned to IMGT TRBV, TRBD and TRBJ reference segments using MiTCR v1.1. Analysis was restricted to V-J combinations with a frequency above 0.0001, which covered roughly 99% of repertoires. The TCS score was defined as the ratio of F50 (clonal expansion) to E x V (chaos), calculated using BLOSUM62-based TCRdist between CDR3 peptides within each V-J. Welch's t-statistics and random forest reduced roughly 540 V-J features to 10 to 15, which were used in a naive Bayes classifier (R e1071). Sample size was not statistically predetermined, and blinding of investigators to group allocation was not performed. According to the paper, TCR Vbeta CDR3 sequencing was carried out on 135 peripheral blood samples, which came from around 43 ophthalmopathy, 75 to 80 hyperthyroidism and roughly 17 progressor patients.

The sample was peripheral blood mononuclear cells (PBMCs), taken at new diagnosis, from a patient treated with antithyroid drugs. This clonotype was sampled from a man aged 35 to 55 with Graves disease. Donor details come from another sample of the same person, matched by shared clones.

The CDR3 has the sequence CASSGRNEGTEAFF. The DNA sequence is TGTGCCAGCAGCGGACGGAACGAGGGCACTGAAGCTTTCTTT. The sequence joins TRBV9 to TRBJ1-1; no D gene can be assigned with confidence. Taken from the germline V gene, the CDR1 and CDR2 loops are SGDLS and YYNGEE. The V and J ends are trimmed by 3 bases and 4 bases, leaving 13 bases between them. Reading from cysteine to phenylalanine, the CDR3 counts 14 amino acids. Left in the record is the CDR3 DNA by itself, 42 bases read in frame from the first base.